Listed below are T cell receptor beta chains from one sample, sequenced in a study of T cell responses to AZD1222 COVID-19 vaccine. Generated by immunoSEQ multiplex PCR, the TCRdb table keeps only in-frame clones and is missing some. Of about 200,000 clones in the sample, 94% were seen once. The specimen was peripheral blood, collected 28 days after the second dose of the MenACWY control vaccine. These receptors originate from an adult who received the MenACWY meningococcal vaccine as a control. Both conserved end residues are part of each CDR3. Each record gives: clone size, J gene, CDR3 length, D gene, V gene, CDR3 protein, CDR3 DNA. D genes are given only for firm matches. Not all rows give a size; the values are once, few, many and, for expanded clones, a class.

NA,TRBJ2-5,15,TRBD2,TRBV6-2/TRBV6-3,CASSYFSGAQETQYF,TGTGCCAGCAGTTACTTCAGCGGGGCACAAGAGACCCAGTACTTC
once,TRBJ1-2,14,TRBD1,TRBV28,CASSFGQGRFGYTF,TGTGCCAGCAGTTTTGGACAGGGGCGGTTTGGCTACACCTTC
NA,TRBJ2-7,12,TRBD1,TRBV29-1,CSVGQGSGEQYF,TGCAGCGTCGGACAGGGCTCCGGCGAGCAGTACTTC
NA,TRBJ1-2,14,NA,TRBV7-9,CASSLARERYGYTF,TGTGCCAGCAGCTTAGCGAGGGAGAGGTATGGCTACACCTTC
NA,TRBJ2-7,18,TRBD2,TRBV7-9,CASSLRTSDSHPSYEQYF,TGTGCCAGCAGCCTCCGGACTAGCGATTCCCATCCCTCCTACGAGCAGTACTTC
NA,TRBJ2-7,15,TRBD1,TRBV28,CASSSSGQGGYEQYF,TGTGCCAGCAGTAGCTCGGGACAGGGAGGCTACGAGCAGTACTTC
NA,TRBJ2-7,15,NA,TRBV6-5,CASSYGARGYYEQYF,TGTGCCAGCAGTTACGGCGCCAGGGGATACTACGAGCAGTACTTC
NA,TRBJ2-5,12,NA,TRBV30,CAWHRVEETQYF,TGTGCCTGGCACAGGGTGGAAGAGACCCAGTACTTC
NA,TRBJ1-2,12,NA,TRBV20-1,CSASSGLGGYTF,TGCAGTGCTAGTTCAGGGCTCGGGGGCTACACCTTC
NA,TRBJ1-5,13,TRBD1,TRBV12-3/TRBV12-4,CASSAGGAQPQHF,TGTGCCAGCAGTGCAGGGGGCGCCCAGCCCCAGCATTTT
NA,TRBJ1-2,15,NA,TRBV2,CASPGAGLGQYGYTF,TGTGCCAGTCCCGGGGCCGGATTGGGTCAATATGGCTACACCTTC
NA,TRBJ2-2,15,NA,TRBV7-9,CASSLGAPSGGELFF,TGTGCCAGCAGCTTAGGGGCCCCTTCGGGCGGGGAGCTGTTTTTT
NA,TRBJ1-4,13,NA,TRBV9,CASSPRDSSQLFF,TGTGCCAGCAGCCCGCGGGACTCCAGTCAACTGTTTTTT
NA,TRBJ1-1,11,NA,TRBV20-1,CSAIPGTEAFF,TGCAGTGCTATCCCTGGGACTGAAGCTTTCTTT
NA,TRBJ1-5,14,NA,TRBV27,CASSPRQRNQPQHF,TGTGCCAGCAGTCCACGACAGCGCAATCAGCCCCAGCATTTT
NA,TRBJ1-4,16,NA,TRBV18,CASSRFDSATNEKLFF,TGTGCCAGCTCCCGATTCGACAGTGCAACTAATGAAAAACTGTTTTTT
NA,TRBJ2-7,15,NA,TRBV14,CASSPSWTESYEQYF,TGTGCCAGCAGTCCCTCTTGGACAGAAAGCTACGAGCAGTACTTC
NA,TRBJ2-3,15,NA,TRBV9,CASSGGTGSTDTQYF,TGTGCCAGCAGCGGCGGTACGGGATCCACAGATACGCAGTATTTT
NA,TRBJ2-2,16,TRBD1,TRBV10-3,CAISFGTGAYTGELFF,TGTGCCATCAGCTTCGGGACAGGGGCCTACACCGGGGAGCTGTTTTTT
NA,TRBJ2-7,13,NA,TRBV19,CASSRDGIYEQYF,TGTGCCAGTAGTAGAGACGGAATTTACGAGCAGTACTTC
NA,TRBJ2-7,14,TRBD2,TRBV10-1,CASSDSGGAGEQYF,TGCGCCAGCAGTGATAGCGGGGGGGCCGGAGAGCAGTACTTC
NA,TRBJ2-7,14,NA,TRBV27,CASSPTGSSYEQYF,TGTGCCAGCAGTCCGACAGGCAGCTCCTACGAGCAGTACTTC
NA,TRBJ1-1,12,NA,TRBV7-9,CASSPRGTEAFF,TGTGCCAGCAGCCCCCGGGGAACTGAAGCTTTCTTT
NA,TRBJ1-6,16,NA,TRBV19,CASSTRQARANSPLHF,TGTGCCAGTAGTACCCGACAAGCGCGCGCGAATTCACCCCTCCACTTT
NA,TRBJ2-5,16,TRBD1,TRBV6-9,CASSTRPGTGQETQYF,TGTGCCAGCAGTACCCGACCCGGGACAGGGCAAGAGACCCAGTACTTC
NA,TRBJ1-2,15,NA,TRBV6-5,CASSYSAGATYGYTF,TGTGCCAGCAGTTACTCGGCAGGGGCTACCTATGGCTACACCTTC
NA,TRBJ2-5,16,TRBD1,TRBV19,CASSNPGTASGETQYF,TGTGCCAGTAGTAACCCCGGGACAGCAAGTGGGGAGACCCAGTACTTC
NA,TRBJ1-4,12,NA,TRBV19,CASSQGWEKLFF,TGTGCCAGTAGTCAGGGGTGGGAAAAACTGTTTTTT
NA,TRBJ1-2,12,NA,TRBV28,CASSVGGLGYTF,TGTGCCAGCAGTGTGGGGGGTTTAGGCTACACCTTC
NA,TRBJ2-3,17,TRBD2,TRBV9,CASSARGLAGGSDTQYF,TGTGCCAGCAGCGCCCGGGGACTAGCGGGAGGTTCAGATACGCAGTATTTT
NA,TRBJ1-2,15,TRBD1,TRBV28,CASSLIQQGAGGYTF,TGTGCCAGCAGTTTAATTCAACAGGGGGCGGGCGGCTACACCTTC
NA,TRBJ2-7,15,TRBD2,TRBV6-1,CASSELAGGAYEQYF,TGTGCCAGCAGTGAACTAGCGGGGGGAGCCTACGAGCAGTACTTC
NA,TRBJ2-7,15,TRBD1,TRBV5-1,CASRLGTGVHYEQYF,TGCGCCAGCAGATTGGGGACAGGGGTTCACTACGAGCAGTACTTC
NA,TRBJ2-7,14,NA,TRBV6-2/TRBV6-3,CASSYYGSTYEQYF,TGTGCCAGCAGTTACTACGGCAGTACCTACGAGCAGTACTTC
NA,TRBJ2-7,17,NA,TRBV6-2/TRBV6-3,CASSGNLQGGERYEQYF,TGTGCCAGCAGCGGAAACCTACAGGGAGGGGAACGGTACGAGCAGTACTTC
NA,TRBJ1-1,11,NA,TRBV29-1,CSVGLNTEAFF,TGCAGCGTTGGCTTGAACACTGAAGCTTTCTTT
NA,TRBJ2-7,12,NA,TRBV6-5,CASTEGVHEQYF,TGTGCCAGCACCGAAGGGGTCCACGAGCAGTACTTC
NA,TRBJ2-7,20,TRBD1,TRBV7-8,CASSPELAPMWGQTAYEQYF,TGTGCCAGCAGCCCCGAGTTAGCCCCGATGTGGGGACAGACCGCCTACGAGCAGTACTTC
NA,TRBJ2-7,15,NA,TRBV14,CASSDAFRGNYEQYF,TGTGCCAGCAGCGACGCATTCAGGGGCAACTACGAGCAGTACTTC
NA,TRBJ2-1,15,NA,TRBV6-6,CASSSTTVSYNEQFF,TGTGCCAGCAGTTCCACGACAGTCTCCTACAATGAGCAGTTCTTC
NA,TRBJ1-1,12,TRBD1,TRBV30,CAWSVTGGKAFF,TGTGCCTGGAGTGTAACAGGGGGGAAAGCTTTCTTT
NA,TRBJ1-4,15,TRBD1,TRBV5-5,CASSLRGTALGGSFF,TGTGCCAGCAGCTTGCGCGGGACAGCCCTTGGAGGGTCGTTTTTT
once,TRBJ2-3,15,NA,TRBV19,CASSTQGTSTDTQYF,TGTGCCAGTAGTACACAGGGGACTAGCACAGATACGCAGTATTTT
NA,TRBJ2-7,14,NA,TRBV5-1,CASSLEGDAYEQYF,TGCGCCAGCAGCCTGGAGGGGGACGCCTACGAGCAGTACTTC
NA,TRBJ1-4,15,NA,TRBV7-9,CASSLGAGDDEKLFF,TGTGCCAGCAGCTTAGGGGCAGGGGACGATGAAAAACTGTTTTTT
NA,TRBJ2-1,13,NA,TRBV27,CASRSGLMGEQFF,TGTGCCAGCAGATCAGGGCTTATGGGTGAGCAGTTCTTC
NA,TRBJ2-6,15,NA,TRBV7-9,CASSLSLSGANVLTF,TGTGCCAGCAGCTTAAGCCTCTCTGGGGCCAACGTCCTGACTTTC
NA,TRBJ1-1,13,NA,TRBV19,CASSIPVGTEAFF,TGTGCCAGTAGTATTCCGGTTGGGACTGAAGCTTTCTTT
NA,TRBJ1-5,14,TRBD1,TRBV19,CASSIDRGSQPQHF,TGTGCCAGTAGTATCGACAGGGGAAGCCAGCCCCAGCATTTT
once,TRBJ1-4,14,NA,TRBV2,CASRGFGSNEKLFF,TGTGCCAGCAGAGGTTTTGGGAGTAATGAAAAACTGTTTTTT